These T cell receptor beta chains were read from a single sample in a study of monozygotic twins with inflammatory bowel disease. TCRdb re-called the 5' RACE reads and gives one entry per CDR3 protein, without DNA. The table gives 330,000 or so distinct CDR3 sequences; the top ten clones make up 2% to 2.5% of it. The specimen was blood. Every receptor here comes from a human donor with ulcerative colitis or Crohn's disease, or a healthy co-twin of an affected twin (not recorded which). Each CDR3 is given with its conserved first and last residue.

TRBJ2-3 | TRBV20-1 | CSARGAYTQYF
TRBJ2-7 | TRBV28 | CASSLRQGRVSYEQYF
TRBJ2-7 | TRBV10-3 | CAISESSSGSSYEQYF
TRBJ1-2 | TRBV7-2 | CASSLEVAYGYTF
TRBJ2-3 | TRBV7-8 | CASSFLLAGVPDTQYF
TRBJ1-2 | TRBV12-3/TRBV12-4 | CASSGESAYGYTF
TRBJ2-3 | TRBV9 | CASSVVGYGFADTQYF
TRBJ2-7 | TRBV7-2 | CASSPQTGSSLGHEQYF
TRBJ2-3 | TRBV12-3/TRBV12-4 | CASSYPQTSGTGVTQYF
TRBJ2-1 | TRBV10-3 | CAISDLSPSSYNEQFF